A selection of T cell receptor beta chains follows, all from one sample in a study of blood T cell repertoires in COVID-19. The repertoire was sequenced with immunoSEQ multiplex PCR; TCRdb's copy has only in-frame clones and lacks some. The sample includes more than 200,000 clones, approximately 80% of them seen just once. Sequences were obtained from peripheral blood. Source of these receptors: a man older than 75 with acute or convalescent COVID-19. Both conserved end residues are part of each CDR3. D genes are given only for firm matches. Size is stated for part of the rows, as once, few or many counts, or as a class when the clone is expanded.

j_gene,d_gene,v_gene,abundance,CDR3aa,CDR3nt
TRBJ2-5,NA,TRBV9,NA,CASSVAPQASPEGTQYF,TGTGCCAGCAGCGTAGCCCCACAGGCCAGTCCGGAAGGGACCCAGTACTTC
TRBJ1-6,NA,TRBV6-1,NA,CASLRLQGSNSPLHF,TGTGCCAGTCTCCGATTACAGGGTAGTAATTCACCCCTCCACTTT
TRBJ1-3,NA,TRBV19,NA,CASTPGILSGNTIYF,TGTGCCAGTACCCCCGGGATACTCTCTGGAAACACCATATATTTT
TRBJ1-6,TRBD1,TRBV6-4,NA,CASSEIHGTGNSPLHF,TGTGCCAGCAGTGAAATCCACGGGACAGGGAATTCACCCCTCCACTTT
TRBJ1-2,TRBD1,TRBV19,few,CASSRDRGGTYGYTF,TGTGCCAGTAGTCGCGACAGGGGGGGCACCTATGGCTACACCTTC
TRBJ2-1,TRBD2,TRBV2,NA,CASTRLAGVNNEQFF,TGTGCCAGCACCAGACTAGCGGGAGTTAATAATGAGCAGTTCTTC
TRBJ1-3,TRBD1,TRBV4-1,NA,CASSPTGRGQGNTIYF,TGCGCCAGCAGCCCCACGGGCAGGGGGCAAGGAAACACCATATATTTT
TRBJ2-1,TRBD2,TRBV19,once,CASTRGGFYNEQFF,TGTGCCAGTACCCGGGGGGGGTTCTACAATGAGCAGTTCTTC
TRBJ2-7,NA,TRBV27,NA,CASSLLGGYEQYF,TGTGCCAGCAGTTTGCTGGGGGGCTACGAGCAGTACTTC
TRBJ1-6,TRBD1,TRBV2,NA,CASSEALQGGPYSPLHF,TGTGCCAGCAGTGAAGCGCTTCAGGGGGGCCCCTATTCACCCCTCCACTTT
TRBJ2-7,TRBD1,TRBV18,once,CASSPGSTTGEQYF,TGTGCCAGCTCACCCGGTTCTACGACAGGGGAGCAGTACTTC
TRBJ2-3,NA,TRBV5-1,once,CASSFQASSAADTQYF,TGCGCCAGCAGCTTTCAGGCTAGCTCAGCTGCAGATACGCAGTATTTT
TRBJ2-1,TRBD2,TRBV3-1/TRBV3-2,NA,CASSQGPSGSSYNEQFF,TGTGCCAGCAGCCAAGGCCCTAGCGGGTCCTCCTACAATGAGCAGTTCTTC
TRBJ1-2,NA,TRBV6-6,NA,CASFYRARTANYGYTF,TGTGCCAGTTTTTATAGGGCCCGGACAGCTAACTATGGCTACACCTTC
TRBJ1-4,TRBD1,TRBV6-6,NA,CASSYSSDRGNEKLFF,TGTGCCAGCAGTTACTCCTCGGACAGGGGGAATGAAAAACTGTTTTTT
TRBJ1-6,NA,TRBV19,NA,CASKGGGAVGSPLHF,TGTGCCAGTAAAGGGGGGGGCGCAGTCGGTTCACCCCTCCACTTT
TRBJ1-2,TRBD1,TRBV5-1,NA,CASSLGQGAKGYTF,TGCGCCAGCAGCTTAGGACAGGGGGCGAAGGGCTACACCTTC
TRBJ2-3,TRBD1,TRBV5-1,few,CASNAGGKDTQYF,TGCGCCAGCAATGCAGGGGGCAAGGATACGCAGTATTTT
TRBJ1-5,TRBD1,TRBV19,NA,CASSIGDRGRGKPQHF,TGTGCCAGTAGTATCGGGGACAGGGGACGGGGAAAGCCCCAGCATTTT
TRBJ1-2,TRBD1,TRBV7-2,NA,CASSLGQGGGYTF,TGTGCCAGCAGCTTAGGACAGGGTGGCGGCTACACCTTC